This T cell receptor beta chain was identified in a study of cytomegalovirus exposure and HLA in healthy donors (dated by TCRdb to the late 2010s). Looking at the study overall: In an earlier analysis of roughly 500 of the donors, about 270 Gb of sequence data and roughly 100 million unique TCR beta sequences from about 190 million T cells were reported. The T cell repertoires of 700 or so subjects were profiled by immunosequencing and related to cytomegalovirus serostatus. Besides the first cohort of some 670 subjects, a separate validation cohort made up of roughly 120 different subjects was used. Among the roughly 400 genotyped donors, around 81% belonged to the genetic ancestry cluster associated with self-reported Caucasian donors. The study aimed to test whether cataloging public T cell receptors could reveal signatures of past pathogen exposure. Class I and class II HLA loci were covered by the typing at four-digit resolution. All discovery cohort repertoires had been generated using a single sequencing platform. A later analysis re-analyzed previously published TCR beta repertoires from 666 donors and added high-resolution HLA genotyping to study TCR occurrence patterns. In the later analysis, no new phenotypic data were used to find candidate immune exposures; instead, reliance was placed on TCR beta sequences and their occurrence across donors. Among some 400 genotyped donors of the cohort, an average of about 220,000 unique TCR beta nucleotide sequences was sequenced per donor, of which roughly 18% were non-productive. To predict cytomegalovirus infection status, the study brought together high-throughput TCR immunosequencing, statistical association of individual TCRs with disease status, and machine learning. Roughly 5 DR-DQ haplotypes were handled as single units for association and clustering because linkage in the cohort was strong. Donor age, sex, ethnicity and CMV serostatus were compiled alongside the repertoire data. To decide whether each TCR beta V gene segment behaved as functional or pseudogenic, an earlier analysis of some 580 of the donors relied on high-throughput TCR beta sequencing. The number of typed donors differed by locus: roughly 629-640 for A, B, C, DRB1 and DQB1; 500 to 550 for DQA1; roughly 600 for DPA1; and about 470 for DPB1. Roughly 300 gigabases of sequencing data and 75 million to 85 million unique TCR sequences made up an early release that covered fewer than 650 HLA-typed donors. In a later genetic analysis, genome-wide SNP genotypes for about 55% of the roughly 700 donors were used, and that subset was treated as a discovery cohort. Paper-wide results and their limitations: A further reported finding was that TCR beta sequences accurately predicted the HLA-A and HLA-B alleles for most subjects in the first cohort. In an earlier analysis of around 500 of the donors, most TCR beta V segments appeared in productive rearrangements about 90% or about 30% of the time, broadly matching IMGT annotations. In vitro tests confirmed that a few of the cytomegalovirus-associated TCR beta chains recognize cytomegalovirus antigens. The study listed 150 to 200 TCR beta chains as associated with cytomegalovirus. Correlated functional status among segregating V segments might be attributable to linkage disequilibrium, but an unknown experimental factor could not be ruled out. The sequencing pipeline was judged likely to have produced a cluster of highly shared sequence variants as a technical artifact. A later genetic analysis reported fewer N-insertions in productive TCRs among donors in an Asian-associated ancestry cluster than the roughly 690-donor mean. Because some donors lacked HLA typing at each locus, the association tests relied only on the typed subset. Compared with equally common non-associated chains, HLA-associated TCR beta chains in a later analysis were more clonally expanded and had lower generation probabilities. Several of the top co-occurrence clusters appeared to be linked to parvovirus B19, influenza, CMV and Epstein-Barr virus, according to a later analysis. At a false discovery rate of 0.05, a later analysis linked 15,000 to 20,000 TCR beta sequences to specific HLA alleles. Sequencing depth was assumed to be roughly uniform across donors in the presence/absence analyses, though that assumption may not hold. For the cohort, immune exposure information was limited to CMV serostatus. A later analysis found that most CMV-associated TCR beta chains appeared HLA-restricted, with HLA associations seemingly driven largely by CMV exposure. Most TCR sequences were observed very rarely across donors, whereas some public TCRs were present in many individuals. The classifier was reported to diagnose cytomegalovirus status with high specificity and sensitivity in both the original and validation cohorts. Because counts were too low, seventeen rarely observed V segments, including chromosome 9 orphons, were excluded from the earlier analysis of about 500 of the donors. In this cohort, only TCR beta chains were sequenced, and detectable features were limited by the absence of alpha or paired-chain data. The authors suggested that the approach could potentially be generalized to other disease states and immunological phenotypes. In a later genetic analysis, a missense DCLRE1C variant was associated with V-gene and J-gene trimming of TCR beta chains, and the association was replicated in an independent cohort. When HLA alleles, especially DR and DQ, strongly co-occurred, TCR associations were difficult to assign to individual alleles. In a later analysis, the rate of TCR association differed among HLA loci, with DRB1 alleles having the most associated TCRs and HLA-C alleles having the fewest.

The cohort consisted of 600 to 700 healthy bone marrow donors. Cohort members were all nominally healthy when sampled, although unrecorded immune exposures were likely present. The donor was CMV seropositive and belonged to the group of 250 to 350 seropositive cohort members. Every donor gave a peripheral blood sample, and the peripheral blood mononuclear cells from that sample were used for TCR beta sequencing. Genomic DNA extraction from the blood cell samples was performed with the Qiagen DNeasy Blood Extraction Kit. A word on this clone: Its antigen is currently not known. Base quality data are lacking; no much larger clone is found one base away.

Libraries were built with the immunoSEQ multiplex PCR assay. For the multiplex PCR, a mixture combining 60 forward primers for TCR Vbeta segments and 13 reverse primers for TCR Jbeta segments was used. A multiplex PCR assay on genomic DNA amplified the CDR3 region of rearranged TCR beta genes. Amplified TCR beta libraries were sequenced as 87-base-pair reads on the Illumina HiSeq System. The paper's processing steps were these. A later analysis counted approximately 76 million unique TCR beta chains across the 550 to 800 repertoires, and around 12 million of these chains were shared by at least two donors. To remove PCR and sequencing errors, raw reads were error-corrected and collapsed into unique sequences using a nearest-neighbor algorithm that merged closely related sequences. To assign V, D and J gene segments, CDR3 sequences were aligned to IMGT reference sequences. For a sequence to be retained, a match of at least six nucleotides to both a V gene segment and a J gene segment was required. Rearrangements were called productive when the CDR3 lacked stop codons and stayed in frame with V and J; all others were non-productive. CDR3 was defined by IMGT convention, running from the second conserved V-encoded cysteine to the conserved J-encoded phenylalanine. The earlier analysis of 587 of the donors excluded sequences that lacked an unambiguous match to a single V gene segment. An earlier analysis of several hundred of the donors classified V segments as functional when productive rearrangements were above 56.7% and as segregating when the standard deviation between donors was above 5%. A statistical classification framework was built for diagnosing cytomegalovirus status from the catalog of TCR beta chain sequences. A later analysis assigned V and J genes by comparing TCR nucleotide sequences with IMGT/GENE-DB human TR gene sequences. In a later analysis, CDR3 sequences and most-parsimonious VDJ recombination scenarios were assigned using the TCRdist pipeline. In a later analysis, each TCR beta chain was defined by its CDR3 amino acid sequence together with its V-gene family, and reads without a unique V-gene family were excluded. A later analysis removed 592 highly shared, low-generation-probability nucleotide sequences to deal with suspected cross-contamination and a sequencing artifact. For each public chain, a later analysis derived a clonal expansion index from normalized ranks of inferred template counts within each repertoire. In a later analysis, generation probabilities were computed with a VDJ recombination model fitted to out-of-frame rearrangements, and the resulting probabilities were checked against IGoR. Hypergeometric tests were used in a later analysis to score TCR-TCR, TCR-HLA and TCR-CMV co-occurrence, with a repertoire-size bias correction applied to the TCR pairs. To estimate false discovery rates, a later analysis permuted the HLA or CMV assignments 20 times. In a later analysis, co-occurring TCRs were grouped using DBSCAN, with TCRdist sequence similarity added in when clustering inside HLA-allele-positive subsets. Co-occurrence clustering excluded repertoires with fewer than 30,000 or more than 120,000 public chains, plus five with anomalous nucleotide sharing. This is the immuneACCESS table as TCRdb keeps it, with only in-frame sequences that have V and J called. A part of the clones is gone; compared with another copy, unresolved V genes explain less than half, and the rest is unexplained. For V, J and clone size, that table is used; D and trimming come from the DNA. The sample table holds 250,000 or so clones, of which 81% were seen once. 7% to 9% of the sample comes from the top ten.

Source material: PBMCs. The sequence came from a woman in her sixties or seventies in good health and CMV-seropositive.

The nucleotides are TGTGCCAGTAGTGCCCTTCCAGGGCACACTGAAGCTTTCTTT. Its protein reads: CASSALPGHTEAFF. The rearrangement joined TRBV19 to TRBJ1-1; a tentative D call is TRBD1 (5 bases match). The cysteine opens and the phenylalanine closes a CDR3 of 14 amino acids. This entry keeps only the CDR3 DNA: 42 bases, framed from base 1. The junction shows trimming of 5 bases on V and 3 bases on J, plus 13 bases between the germline ends. Reading the germline V gene (reference sequence) gives CDR1 LNHDA and CDR2 SQIVND.